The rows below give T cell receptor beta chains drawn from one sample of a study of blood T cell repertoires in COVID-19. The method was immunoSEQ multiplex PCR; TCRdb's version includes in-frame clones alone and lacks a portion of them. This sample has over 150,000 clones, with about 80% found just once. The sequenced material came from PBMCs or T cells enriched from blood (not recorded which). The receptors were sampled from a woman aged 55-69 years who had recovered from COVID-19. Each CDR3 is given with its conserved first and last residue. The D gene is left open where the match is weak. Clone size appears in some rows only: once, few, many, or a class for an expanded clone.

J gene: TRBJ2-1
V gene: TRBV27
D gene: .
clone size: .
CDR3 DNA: TGTGCCAGCAACCCCGGACTATCCCTATACAATGAGCAGTTCTTC
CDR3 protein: CASNPGLSLYNEQFF

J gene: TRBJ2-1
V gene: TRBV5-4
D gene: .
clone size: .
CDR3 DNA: TGTGCCAGCAGCTTGTTGCAGGGTCCCTACAATGAGCAGTTCTTC
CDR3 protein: CASSLLQGPYNEQFF

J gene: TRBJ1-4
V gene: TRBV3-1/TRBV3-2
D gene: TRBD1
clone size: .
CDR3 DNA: TGTGCCAGCAGCCCGATGGGACAGGGCAATGAAAAACTGTTTTTT
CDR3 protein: CASSPMGQGNEKLFF

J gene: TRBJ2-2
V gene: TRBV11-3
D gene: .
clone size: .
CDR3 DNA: TGTGCCAGCAGCTTGAGGAACACCGGGGAGCTGTTTTTT
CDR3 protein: CASSLRNTGELFF

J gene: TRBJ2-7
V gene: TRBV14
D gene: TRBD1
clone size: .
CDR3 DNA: TGTGCCAGCAGCCAAGATCCCTACGGGACAGGGCCCAACGAGCAGTACTTC
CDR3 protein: CASSQDPYGTGPNEQYF

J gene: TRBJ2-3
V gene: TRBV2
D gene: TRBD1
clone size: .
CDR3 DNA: TGTGCCAGCACAAGGGGGGCGGGACAGGCTGATACGCAGTATTTT
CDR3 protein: CASTRGAGQADTQYF

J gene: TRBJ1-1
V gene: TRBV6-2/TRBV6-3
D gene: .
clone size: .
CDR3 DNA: TGTGCCAGCAGTATAGCACCGCTGAACACTGAAGCTTTCTTT
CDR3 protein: CASSIAPLNTEAFF

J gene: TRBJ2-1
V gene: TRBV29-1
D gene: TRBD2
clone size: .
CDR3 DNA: TGCAGCGTCGAAGGACTAGTTGTCGATGAGCAGTTCTTC
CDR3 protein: CSVEGLVVDEQFF

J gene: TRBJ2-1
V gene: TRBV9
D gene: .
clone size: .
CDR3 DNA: TGTGCCAGCAGCGTAGAGGCGGCGTCCTACAATGAGCAGTTCTTC
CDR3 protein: CASSVEAASYNEQFF

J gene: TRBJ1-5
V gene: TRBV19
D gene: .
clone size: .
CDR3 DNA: TGTGCCAGTCTCGGGGGAGTTAGCAATCAGCCCCAGCATTTT
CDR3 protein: CASLGGVSNQPQHF

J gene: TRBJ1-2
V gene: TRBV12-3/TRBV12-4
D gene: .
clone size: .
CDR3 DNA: TGTGCCAGCAGTCAAGCCAACTATGGCTACACCTTC
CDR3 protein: CASSQANYGYTF

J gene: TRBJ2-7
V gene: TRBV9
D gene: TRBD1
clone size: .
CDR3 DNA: TGTGCCAGCAGCGTGGAACAGGGGGCCAACGAGCAGTACTTC
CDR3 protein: CASSVEQGANEQYF

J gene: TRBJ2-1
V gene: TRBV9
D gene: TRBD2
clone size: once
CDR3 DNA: TGTGCCAGCATGGCGGCTAGCGGGGGAAATGAGCAGTTCTTC
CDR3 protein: CASMAASGGNEQFF

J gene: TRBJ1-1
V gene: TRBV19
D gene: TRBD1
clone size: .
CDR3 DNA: TGTGCCAGTAGTTTAATGGGGACAGGGGGCCTTAACACTGAAGCTTTCTTT
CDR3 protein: CASSLMGTGGLNTEAFF

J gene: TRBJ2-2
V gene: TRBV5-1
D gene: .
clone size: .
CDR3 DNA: TGCGCCAGCAGCTTGGCCAGTCAAACCGGGGAGCTGTTTTTT
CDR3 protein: CASSLASQTGELFF

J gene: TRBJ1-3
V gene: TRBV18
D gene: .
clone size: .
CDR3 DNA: TGTGCCAGCTCATCCGGGTCCCCTGGAGGGACCGTGAACACCATATATTTT
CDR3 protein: CASSSGSPGGTVNTIYF

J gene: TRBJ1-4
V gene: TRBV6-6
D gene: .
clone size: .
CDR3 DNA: TGTGCCAGCAGTTACAGGAGCGAAAAACTGTTTTTT
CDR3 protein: CASSYRSEKLFF

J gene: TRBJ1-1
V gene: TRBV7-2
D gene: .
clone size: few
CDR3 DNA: TGTGCCAGCAGACGGACAGACGAAGCTTTCTTT
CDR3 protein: CASRRTDEAFF

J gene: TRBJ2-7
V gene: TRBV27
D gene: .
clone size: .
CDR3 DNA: TGTGCCAGCAGTTCGGAGGCCGGCTCCGCCGAGCAGTACTTC
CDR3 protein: CASSSEAGSAEQYF

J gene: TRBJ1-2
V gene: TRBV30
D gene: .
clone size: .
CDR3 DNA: TGTGCCTGGAGTGATTCAGGGGCCGGCTACACCTTC
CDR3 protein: CAWSDSGAGYTF

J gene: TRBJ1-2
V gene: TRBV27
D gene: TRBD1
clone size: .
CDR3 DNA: TGTGCCAGCAGCCGACAGGGGGACAAGCATGGCTACACCTTC
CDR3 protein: CASSRQGDKHGYTF

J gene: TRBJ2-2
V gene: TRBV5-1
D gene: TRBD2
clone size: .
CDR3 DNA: TGCGCCAGCAGATCGAGCGGGGGGGCCTCCGGGGAGCTGTTTTTT
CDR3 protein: CASRSSGGASGELFF

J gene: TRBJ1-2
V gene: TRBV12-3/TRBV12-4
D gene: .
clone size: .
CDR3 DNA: TGTGCCGCGAACAGGGCTAACTATGGCTACACCTTC
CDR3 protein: CAANRANYGYTF

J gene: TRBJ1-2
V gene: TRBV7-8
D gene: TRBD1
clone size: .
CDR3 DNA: TGTGCCAGCAGCTTTAAGACAGGGGATGGCTACACCTTC
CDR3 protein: CASSFKTGDGYTF

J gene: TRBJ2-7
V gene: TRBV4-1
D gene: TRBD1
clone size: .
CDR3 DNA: TGCGCCAGCAGCCTAGGACAGGGGAACGAGCAGTACTTC
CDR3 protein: CASSLGQGNEQYF

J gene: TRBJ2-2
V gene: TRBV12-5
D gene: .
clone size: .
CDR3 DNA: TGTGCTAGTGGTTTGTCTGCCGGGGAGCTGTTTTTT
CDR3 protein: CASGLSAGELFF

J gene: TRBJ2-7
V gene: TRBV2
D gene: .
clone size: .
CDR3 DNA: TGTGCCAGCAGACAACCCCCCTACGAGCAGTACTTC
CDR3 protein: CASRQPPYEQYF

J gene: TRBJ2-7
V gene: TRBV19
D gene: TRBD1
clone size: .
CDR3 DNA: TGTGCCAGTAGTAGGTATGGGACAGGGGGTGACGAGCAGTACTTC
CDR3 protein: CASSRYGTGGDEQYF

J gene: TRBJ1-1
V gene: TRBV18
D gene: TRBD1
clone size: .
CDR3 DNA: TGTGCCAGCTCACCCGACAGGGCCACTGAAGCTTTCTTT
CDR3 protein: CASSPDRATEAFF

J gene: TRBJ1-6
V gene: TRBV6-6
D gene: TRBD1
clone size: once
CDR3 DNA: TGTGCCAGCACCCGGGCGACAGGGGGCAGTTCACCCCTCCACTTT
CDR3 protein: CASTRATGGSSPLHF

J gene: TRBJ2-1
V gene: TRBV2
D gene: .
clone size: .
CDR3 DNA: TGTGCCAGCAGATCCAGAATATACAATGAGCAGTTCTTC
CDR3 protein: CASRSRIYNEQFF

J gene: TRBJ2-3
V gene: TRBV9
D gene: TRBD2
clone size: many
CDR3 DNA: TGTGCCAGCAGCGTAGGGGCGGGGGGAGTCCAAATCACAGATACGCAGTATTTT
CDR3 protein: CASSVGAGGVQITDTQYF

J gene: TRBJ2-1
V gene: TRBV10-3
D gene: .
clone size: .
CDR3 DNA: TGTGCCATCAGTGTTTCCGGAGGGGTCAATGAGCAGTTCTTC
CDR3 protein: CAISVSGGVNEQFF

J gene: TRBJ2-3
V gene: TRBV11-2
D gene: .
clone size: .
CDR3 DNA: TGTGCCAGCAGCTTGAGCGGCAGGCAGTATTTT
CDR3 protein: CASSLSGRQYF

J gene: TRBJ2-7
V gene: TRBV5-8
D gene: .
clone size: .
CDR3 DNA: TGTGCCAGCAGCTTGTGGGGGGACGGTAGCTCCTACGAGCAGTACTTC
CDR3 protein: CASSLWGDGSSYEQYF

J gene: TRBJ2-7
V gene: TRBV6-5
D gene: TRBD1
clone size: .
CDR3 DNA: TGTGCCAGCGTGGCAGGGGGCGAGCAGTACTTC
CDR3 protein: CASVAGGEQYF

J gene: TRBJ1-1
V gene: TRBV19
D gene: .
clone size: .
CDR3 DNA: TGTGCCAGTAGTAGGGGGGACCTGGGGAAGGGAAACACTGAAGCTTTCTTT
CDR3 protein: CASSRGDLGKGNTEAFF

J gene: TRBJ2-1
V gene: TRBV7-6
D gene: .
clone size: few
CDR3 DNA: TGTGCCAGCAGCTTATTCGAGGGGGGGGCCTACAATGAGCAGTTCTTC
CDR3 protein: CASSLFEGGAYNEQFF

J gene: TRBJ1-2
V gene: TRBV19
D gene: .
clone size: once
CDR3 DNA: TGTGCCAGTACCCCGAGAGGTTCGAGATATGGCTACACCTTC
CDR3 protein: CASTPRGSRYGYTF

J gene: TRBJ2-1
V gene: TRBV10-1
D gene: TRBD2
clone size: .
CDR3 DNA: TGCGCCAGCTCGGGGGGGGGTTACAATGAGCAGTTCTTC
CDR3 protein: CASSGGGYNEQFF

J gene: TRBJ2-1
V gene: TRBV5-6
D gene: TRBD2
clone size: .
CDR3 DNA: TGTGCCAGCAGCTTGGCTAGCGGGGGGCCTATTGAGCAGTTCTTC
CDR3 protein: CASSLASGGPIEQFF

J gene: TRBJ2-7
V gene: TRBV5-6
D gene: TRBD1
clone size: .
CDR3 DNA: TGTGCCAGCAGCCGGACAGGGACATACGAGCAGTACTTC
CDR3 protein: CASSRTGTYEQYF

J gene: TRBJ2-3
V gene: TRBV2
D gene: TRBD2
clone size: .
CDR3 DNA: TGTGCCAGCAGTGAAGTACTAGCGAAAGATACGCAGTATTTT
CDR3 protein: CASSEVLAKDTQYF

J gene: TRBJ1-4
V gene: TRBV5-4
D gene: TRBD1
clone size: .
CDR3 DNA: TGTGCCAGCAGCTTTTGGGGGACAGACGCAACTAATGAAAAACTGTTTTTT
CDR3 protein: CASSFWGTDATNEKLFF

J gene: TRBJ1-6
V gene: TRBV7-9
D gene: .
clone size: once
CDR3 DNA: TGTGCCAGCAGCTCACAGGGTCCTTGGGGTTCACCCCTCCACTTT
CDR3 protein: CASSSQGPWGSPLHF

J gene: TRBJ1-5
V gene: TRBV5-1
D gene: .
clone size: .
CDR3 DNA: TGCGCCAGCTCAGAGGGAAGTAGCAATCAGCCCCAGCATTTT
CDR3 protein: CASSEGSSNQPQHF

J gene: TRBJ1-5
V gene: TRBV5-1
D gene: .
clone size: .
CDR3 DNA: TGCGCCAGCAGCACCGGGACACCCAATCAGCCCCAGCATTTT
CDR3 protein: CASSTGTPNQPQHF

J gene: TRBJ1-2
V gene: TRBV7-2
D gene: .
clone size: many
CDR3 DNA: TGTGCCAGCAGCTTACTCCTTAATGGCTACACCTTC
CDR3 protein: CASSLLLNGYTF

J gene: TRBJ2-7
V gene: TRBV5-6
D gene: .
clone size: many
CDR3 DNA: TGTGCCAGCAGCTTGTTCCAGGGAGGCGAGCAGTACTTC
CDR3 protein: CASSLFQGGEQYF

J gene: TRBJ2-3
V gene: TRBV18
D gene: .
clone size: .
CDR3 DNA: TGTGCCAGCTCACCTGTATCAGGGTATACAGATACGCAGTATTTT
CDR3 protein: CASSPVSGYTDTQYF